This T cell receptor beta chain was sequenced during a study of T cells after somatic rescue of genetic block. TCRdb's copy holds only in-frame clones and misses some; the assay was immunoSEQ multiplex PCR. Of 70,000 or so clones in the sample, about nine tenths were seen once. The germline V gene has CDR1 SGHVS and CDR2 FQNEAQ. The CDR3 runs 15 residues. Trimming took off 5 bases at V and 2 bases at J, with 13 bases between the two ends. Material: peripheral blood mononuclear cells (PBMCs). V and J are TRBV7-8 and TRBJ2-1, with D tentatively TRBD2 (5 bases). The clonotype was recovered from a man in his forties. The CDR3 DNA follows: TGTGCCAGCAGCCTTTCGGGATTCACCTACAATGAGCAGTTCTTC. It codes for CASSLSGFTYNEQFF.